The 3 T cell receptor beta chains below come from one sample, sequenced in a study of glioma-infiltrating T cells. Amplification of TCR alpha and beta CDR3 regions from RNA used iRepertoire nested multiplex PCR. TCRdb passed the multiplex PCR reads through MiXCR, listing each CDR3 protein once. The sample shows 100,000 to 150,000 distinct CDR3 sequences, around 25% of them seen only once. What was sequenced was glioma tissue, nonneoplastic brain tissue, or PBMCs (not recorded which). The receptors originated from a human donor with low-grade glioma or glioblastoma, undergoing nonglioma brain surgery, or in good health (not recorded which).

The V gene is TRBV20-1, the J gene TRBJ2-5; D possibly corresponds to TRBD1 (5 bases). The CDR3 loop spans 13 amino acids. Trimming shortened V by 8 bases and J by 5 bases, and 18 bases separated the two germline ends. The germline V gene has CDR1 DFQATT and CDR2 SNEGSKA (reference sequence). The CDR3 nucleotides are TGCAGTCGCCAGGGATTCTTGGGGGAGACCCAGTACTTC. Amino acid sequence: CSRQGFLGETQYF.

This clonotype showed up many times. The chain recombines TRBV7-9 with TRBJ2-3; D possibly corresponds to TRBD1 (6 bases). The V end lost 5 bases, the J end lost 5 bases, and 20 bases lay between the germline ends. Germline CDR1 is SEHNR and CDR2 is FQNEAQ (reference sequence). The CDR3 loop spans 16 amino acids. The CDR3 sequence: CASSLGQFVGGDTQYF. As DNA, the CDR3 is TGTGCCAGCAGCCTCGGACAGTTTGTGGGTGGAGATACGCAGTATTTT. Full variable domain (missing parts from reference TRBV7-9 and TRBJ2-3): DTGVSQNPRHKITKRGQNVTFRCDPISEHNRLYWYRQTLGQGPEFLTYFQNEAQLEKSRLLSDRFSAERPKGSFSTLEIQRTEQGDSAMYLCASSLGQFVGGDTQYFGPGTRLTVL.

The sample holds many counts of this clonotype. This chain uses TRBV7-9 with TRBJ1-2; D call uncertain. The V and J ends lost 4 bases and 8 bases respectively, with 14 bases between them. Germline CDR1 reads SEHNR; CDR2 reads FQNEAQ (reference sequence). The CDR3 length is 13 residues. The CDR3, as DNA: TGTGCCAGCAGCTCTTGGACGTCCGTGGGCTACACCTTC. As protein: CASSSWTSVGYTF.